A selection of T cell receptor beta chains follows, all from one sample in a study of blood T cell repertoires in COVID-19. Method: immunoSEQ multiplex PCR; TCRdb's copy keeps in-frame clones and lacks some. This repertoire shows roughly 150,000 clones, 75% to 90% found once; its top ten account for 15%. Sequencing was carried out using peripheral blood. The receptors shown here come from a woman aged 40 to 50 with acute or convalescent COVID-19. CDR3s include the opening cysteine and the closing phenylalanine or tryptophan. Each record gives: V gene, CDR3 protein.

v_call: TRBV19
cdr3_aa: CASSTGRSASGGVNEQFF

v_call: TRBV7-9
cdr3_aa: CASSGDSLPTNEKLFF

v_call: TRBV7-8
cdr3_aa: CASSLRAGGPHEQYF

v_call: TRBV11-2
cdr3_aa: CASSFRGVENSPLHF

v_call: TRBV2
cdr3_aa: CASKSSEKETQYF

v_call: TRBV10-3
cdr3_aa: CAILASGRGEQYF

v_call: TRBV24-1
cdr3_aa: CATSEPTGGSTDTQYF

v_call: TRBV7-6
cdr3_aa: CASSLQASGFSYNEQFF

v_call: TRBV3-1/TRBV3-2
cdr3_aa: CASSQKTGASTDTQYF

v_call: TRBV5-1
cdr3_aa: CASSLGPYSGNTIYF

v_call: TRBV9
cdr3_aa: CASSRGLAADTQYF

v_call: TRBV7-2
cdr3_aa: CASSSERNEQFF

v_call: TRBV4-2
cdr3_aa: CASSQALPPDEQFF

v_call: TRBV7-3
cdr3_aa: CASSLVVAGASEQFF

v_call: TRBV24-1
cdr3_aa: CATSEFTGTDTQYF

v_call: TRBV9
cdr3_aa: CASSVGNLVDNEQFF

v_call: TRBV6-1
cdr3_aa: CASSEPRRGTNQPQHF

v_call: TRBV5-4
cdr3_aa: CASSPPEDRIRNTDTQYF

v_call: TRBV11-3
cdr3_aa: CASSQGQIDEQYF

v_call: TRBV24-1
cdr3_aa: CATSDLSYEQFF

v_call: TRBV7-3
cdr3_aa: CSSAGDPDTQYF

v_call: TRBV4-1
cdr3_aa: CASSQGHRGLNTEAFF

v_call: TRBV27
cdr3_aa: CASRPPYGSPSPYEQYF

v_call: TRBV19
cdr3_aa: CASSMTSDRTDTQYF

v_call: TRBV3-1/TRBV3-2
cdr3_aa: CASSQDRVAGGRVAKNIQYF

v_call: TRBV11-3
cdr3_aa: CASSLVSGPHNEQFF

v_call: TRBV7-9
cdr3_aa: CASSLDRDSPYEQYF

v_call: TRBV6-2/TRBV6-3
cdr3_aa: CASSYLATNEQFF

v_call: TRBV9
cdr3_aa: CASSVVAGGQDTQYF

v_call: TRBV5-4
cdr3_aa: CASSLASGGAAQYF

v_call: TRBV24-1
cdr3_aa: CATSDSSGRAGYNEQFF

v_call: TRBV3-1/TRBV3-2
cdr3_aa: CASSPFYGQGLNTEAFF

v_call: TRBV6-5
cdr3_aa: CASRAGWTGELFF

v_call: TRBV6-6
cdr3_aa: CASSYVGVEAFF

v_call: TRBV19
cdr3_aa: CASSIGVRDLKVF

v_call: TRBV20-1
cdr3_aa: CSAATGGKQYF

v_call: TRBV9
cdr3_aa: CASTLNTGELFF

v_call: TRBV25-1
cdr3_aa: CASSEYRQGLDTEAFF

v_call: TRBV6-2/TRBV6-3
cdr3_aa: CASSRDIADTQYF

v_call: TRBV6-5
cdr3_aa: CASRDPSGSRFEQFF

v_call: TRBV9
cdr3_aa: CASSVTPGNQPQHF

v_call: TRBV5-1
cdr3_aa: CASSPGTSMDEQFF

v_call: TRBV24-1
cdr3_aa: CATSDSVRGISNEQFF

v_call: TRBV12-3/TRBV12-4
cdr3_aa: CASRAGRFYEQYF

v_call: TRBV29-1
cdr3_aa: CSLAQTSGRAGNEQFF

v_call: TRBV5-1
cdr3_aa: CASSWTGGLTEAFF

v_call: TRBV6-5
cdr3_aa: CASSYGGPGSPLHF

v_call: TRBV27
cdr3_aa: CASSFPPMRGRSTDTQYF